One and the same sample provided the 7 T cell receptor beta chains below, sequenced in a study of T cell responses to AZD1222 COVID-19 vaccine. Only in-frame clones appear in the TCRdb table, and some are missing; sequencing was by immunoSEQ multiplex PCR. The data hold nearly 110,000 clones, with under 95% observed a single time. The sample was peripheral blood, taken 28 days after the second AZD1222 dose. The receptors come from an adult who received the AZD1222 COVID-19 vaccine.

V usage is TRBV6-5 and J usage is TRBJ1-4, with TRBD1 matching 8 bases. The CDR3 length is 14 residues. The V segment lost 2 bases and the J segment 6 bases; nucleotides outside the gene matches: 2. Per the germline V gene, CDR1 is MNHEY and CDR2 is SVGAGI. The CDR3 sequence: CASSYGQGYEKLFF. The CDR3 bases are TGTGCCAGCAGTTACGGACAGGGCTATGAAAAACTGTTTTTT.

This rearrangement joins TRBV30 to TRBJ2-5; tentatively, D is TRBD1 (5 bases). Trimming removed 0 bases at V and 5 bases at J, with 13 bases between. CDR1 GTSNPN and CDR2 SVGIG come from the germline V gene (reference sequence). The CDR3 has 14 residues. This CDR3 reads CAWSVGQGIETQYF. CDR3 DNA sequence: TGTGCCTGGAGTGTAGGGCAGGGTATCGAGACCCAGTACTTC. Full variable domain (rest looked up from reference TRBV30 and TRBJ2-5): SQTIHQWPATLVQPVGSPLSLECTVEGTSNPNLYWYRQAAGRGLQLLFYSVGIGQISSEVPQNLSASRPQDRQFILSSKKLLLSDSGFYLCAWSVGQGIETQYFGPGTRLLVL.

The sample holds one count of this clone. This rearrangement joins TRBV28 to TRBJ1-3, with TRBD1 as a possible D gene (5 bases). The V gene lost 3 bases and the J gene lost 8 bases, with 14 bases spanning the gap. The CDR3 consists of 14 residues. CDR1 is MDHEN, CDR2 SYDVKM, per germline. Here the CDR3 reads CASSLAGASYTIYF. In nucleotides, the CDR3 is TGTGCCAGCAGTTTGGCCGGGGCCTCATACACCATATATTTT.

This chain joins TRBV10-1 and TRBJ1-5, with 7 bases fitting TRBD1. The CDR3 loop spans 13 amino acids. The V gene's germline CDR1 is WNHNN and CDR2 SYGVQD (reference sequence). J gave up 6 bases and V 5 bases, and 4 bases lay outside the gene matches. This CDR3 reads CASSPGTAQPQHF. The CDR3 DNA reads TGCGCCAGCAGTCCCGGGACAGCTCAGCCCCAGCATTTT.

V gene TRBV27 combines with J gene TRBJ1-1; 7 nucleotides line up with TRBD1. After removal of 5 bases from V and 3 bases from J, the junction contained 9 bases not matched to a gene. Germline V gene data show CDR1 as MNHEY and CDR2 as SMNVEV (reference sequence). The CDR3 is 15 residues long. The CDR3 reads CASSPRQGGYTEAFF. The CDR3 nucleotides are TGTGCCAGCAGTCCCCGACAGGGCGGGTACACTGAAGCTTTCTTT.

This chain joins TRBV20-1 and TRBJ2-1, with 8 nucleotides matching TRBD2. In germline, CDR1 is DFQATT, CDR2 SNEGSKA (reference sequence). V gave up 3 bases and J gave up 8 bases; unmatched junction bases: 9. The CDR3 loop spans 14 amino acids. For the CDR3, the DNA is TGCAGTGCTAGTAACCCTACGGGGGGGGATGAGCAGTTCTTC. This encodes CSASNPTGGDEQFF.

CDR3 DNA: TGTGCCAGTGAGGGGGCAGAAATGAACACTGAAGCTTTCTTT. Its translation is CASEGAEMNTEAFF. The rearrangement joins TRBV2 to TRBJ1-1; 7 nucleotides line up with TRBD1. Germline CDR1 reads SNHLY; CDR2 reads FYNNEI. V was pared by 9 bases and J by 0 bases, with 7 bases of the junction left unmatched. The CDR3 has 14 residues.